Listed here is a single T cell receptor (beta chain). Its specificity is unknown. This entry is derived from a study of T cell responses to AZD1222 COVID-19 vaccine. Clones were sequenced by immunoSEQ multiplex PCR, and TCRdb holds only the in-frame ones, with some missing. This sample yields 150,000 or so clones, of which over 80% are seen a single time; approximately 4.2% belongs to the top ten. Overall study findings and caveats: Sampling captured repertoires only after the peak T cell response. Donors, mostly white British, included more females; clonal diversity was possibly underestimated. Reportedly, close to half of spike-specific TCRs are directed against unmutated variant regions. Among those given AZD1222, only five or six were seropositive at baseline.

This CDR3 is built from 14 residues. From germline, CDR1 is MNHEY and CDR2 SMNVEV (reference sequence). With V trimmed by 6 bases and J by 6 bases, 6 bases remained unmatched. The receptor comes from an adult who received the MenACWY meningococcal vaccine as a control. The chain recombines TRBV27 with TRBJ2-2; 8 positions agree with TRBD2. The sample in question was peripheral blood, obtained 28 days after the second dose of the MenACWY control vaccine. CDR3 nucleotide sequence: TGTGCCAGCAGAGTAGCGGGATCGTCCGGGGAGCTGTTTTTT. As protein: CASRVAGSSGELFF.